These 16 T cell receptor beta chains originate from one sample sequenced in a study of T cells in Graves' hyperthyroidism and ophthalmopathy. From RNA transcripts, TCR beta CDR3 regions were amplified. HTBI primers were the set used in a first-round RT-PCR of the TCR CDR3. TCRdb ran MiXCR on the multiplex PCR reads and lists one entry per CDR3 protein. Of around 340,000 distinct CDR3 sequences in the sample, around 16% are singletons; the top ten hold approximately 35%. Material: blood. The receptor set was obtained from a man under 40 with Graves' hyperthyroidism.

The rearrangement joins TRBV9 to TRBJ2-1; D perhaps matches TRBD1 (6 bases). The CDR3 is made up of 17 amino acids. V was shortened by 3 bases and J by 2 bases, with 18 bases between the two germline ends. Germline V lookup: CDR1 SGDLS, CDR2 YYNGEE. CDR3 in DNA: TGTGCCAGCAGCGCGGACAGAGAGCGGAGGACCTACAATGAGCAGTTCTTC. Translating it yields CASSADRERRTYNEQFF.

This clonotype was observed at least ten times. V is TRBV6-1 and J is TRBJ1-1; the match to TRBD1 covers 10 bases. The V gene end was trimmed by 10 bases and the J gene end by 4 bases; junction bases not matched to a gene: 6. The CDR3 consists of 13 residues. Germline V gene sequence: CDR1 MNHNS, CDR2 SASEGT. Here the CDR3 DNA reads TGTGCCACCACAAGGACAGGGGGCACTGAAGCTTTCTTT. Its protein is CATTRTGGTEAFF.

This clonotype occurred many times. The chain has TRBV7-2 and TRBJ2-3; 7 bases line up with TRBD2. Trimming at V came to 5 bases and at J to 6 bases, leaving 8 bases not matched to a gene. The CDR3 loop spans 14 amino acids. Germline assignment: CDR1 SGHTA and CDR2 FQGNSA. The CDR3 protein is CASSLLARSDTQYF. CDR3 nucleotides: TGTGCCAGCAGCCTACTAGCGCGGTCGGATACGCAGTATTTT.

V gene TRBV19 combines with J gene TRBJ2-1; 7 nucleotides match TRBD1. V dropped 9 bases and J dropped 5; count of bases not matched to a gene: 7. There are 13 residues in the CDR3. Germline V gene lookup returns CDR1 LNHDA and CDR2 SQIVND (reference sequence). In DNA form, the CDR3 reads TGTGCCAGCACGAAAGGGACAGACAATGAGCAGTTCTTC. Protein sequence: CASTKGTDNEQFF.

The chain recombines TRBV11-2 with TRBJ1-4; maybe TRBD1 (5 bases). Germline lookup yields CDR1 SGHAT and CDR2 FQNNGV. V dropped 5 bases and J dropped 0 bases, with 16 bases sitting between them. This CDR3 region has 17 residues. This CDR3 is CASSPDIWGSTNEKLFF. CDR3 bases: TGTGCCAGCAGCCCCGATATCTGGGGGTCAACTAATGAAAAACTGTTTTTT. Full variable domain (missing parts from reference TRBV11-2 and TRBJ1-4): EAGVAQSPRYKIIEKRQSVAFWCNPISGHATLYWYQQILGQGPKLLIQFQNNGVVDDSQLPKDRFSAERLKGVDSTLKIQPAKLEDSAVYLCASSPDIWGSTNEKLFFGSGTQLSVL.

The V and J genes are TRBV9 and TRBJ1-1, with a tentative D call TRBD1 (5 bases). Germline values: CDR1 SGDLS, CDR2 YYNGEE. Trimming took 3 bases from V and 6 from J, leaving 15 bases between them. CDR3 length: 14 residues. CDR3 residues: CASSGEGGTAEAFF. In DNA, the CDR3 is TGTGCCAGCAGCGGAGAGGGCGGGACCGCTGAAGCTTTCTTT.

This clonotype was recorded many times. The V gene is TRBV6-5, the J gene TRBJ2-1; no definite D call. The CDR3 totals 11 residues. V was cut by 2 bases and J by 6 bases, with 2 bases left in between. Germline lookup yields CDR1 MNHEY and CDR2 SVGAGI. The CDR3 sequence: CASSYSNEQFF. The CDR3 DNA is TGTGCCAGCAGTTACAGCAATGAGCAGTTCTTC.

This clonotype was counted many times. This chain connects TRBV12-3 or TRBV12-4 to TRBJ2-1; D is ambiguous. Trimming removed 3 bases at V and 8 bases at J, with 11 bases between. The CDR3 covers 13 residues. The CDR3 loop is CASSFLDGYEQFF. The DNA of the CDR3 is TGTGCCAGCAGTTTTCTAGATGGTTATGAGCAGTTCTTC.

This clonotype has only a few counts. The gene calls are TRBV29-1 and TRBJ1-4, with D unresolved. Trimming pared 5 bases from V and 4 bases from J, leaving 5 bases between. The CDR3 loop spans 11 amino acids. Germline lookup yields CDR1 SQVTM and CDR2 ANQGSEA. CDR3 nucleotide sequence: TGCAGCGTTAGAGATAATGAAAAACTGTTTTTT. It codes for CSVRDNEKLFF.

This clonotype has a handful of counts. The rearrangement uses TRBV28 and TRBJ2-2, with D uncertain. Trimming shortened V by 5 bases and J by 4 bases, and 11 bases separated the two germline ends. CDR1 is MDHEN, CDR2 SYDVKM, per germline. This CDR3 contains 14 residues. For the CDR3, the DNA is TGTGCCAGCAGTACCCCCGGGCCCACCGGGGAGCTGTTTTTT. Protein product: CASSTPGPTGELFF.

The table lists this clonotype with many counts. Relative to the germline gene, one junction end is altered; a read error may explain this. The chain recombines TRBV12-3 or TRBV12-4 with TRBJ1-1, with a possible D match to TRBD1 (5 bases). This CDR3 spans 13 amino acids. The CDR3 spells CASSLGVNTEAFF. In DNA, the CDR3 is TGCGCCAGCAGCTTGGGGGTGAACACTGAAGCTTTCTTT.

This clonotype was seen only a few times. The chain carries TRBV28 and TRBJ1-2; D remains ambiguous. Trimming cost V 3 bases and J 4 bases, with 6 bases left between them. The CDR3 sequence is 12 residues long. CDR1 is MDHEN, CDR2 SYDVKM, per germline. CDR3 region: CASSLQIYGYTF. DNA of the CDR3: TGTGCCAGCAGTTTGCAGATCTATGGCTACACCTTC.

This clonotype showed up many times. The chain couples TRBV28 to TRBJ2-5; 7 nucleotides agree with TRBD1. V dropped 5 bases and J dropped 5; count of bases not matched to a gene: 8. The germline CDR1 and CDR2 sequences are MDHEN and SYDVKM. The CDR3 has 14 amino acids. This CDR3 is CASSQQGNMETQYF. In nucleotides, the CDR3 is TGTGCCAGCAGTCAACAGGGGAACATGGAGACCCAGTACTTC.

This clonotype appeared many times. The chain uses TRBV3-1 and TRBJ2-1; 8 bases agree with TRBD2. V lost 5 bases and J lost 8; bases outside the gene matches: 2. Germline V CDR1 and CDR2: LGHDT, YNNKEL (reference sequence). The CDR3 totals 12 residues. DNA of the CDR3: TGTGCCAGCAGCGGGACTAGGGATGAGCAGTTCTTC. Its translation: CASSGTRDEQFF.

This clonotype was recorded at least ten times. The rearrangement links TRBV12-3 or TRBV12-4 to TRBJ2-3; weak D call: TRBD2 (7 bases). This CDR3 is built from 17 residues. Trimming shortened V by 6 bases and J by 0 bases, and 19 bases separated the two germline ends. The CDR3 coding sequence is TGTGCCAGCAGCCACCGTGTGGGGGGGCTCAGCACAGATACGCAGTATTTT. This encodes CASSHRVGGLSTDTQYF.

This clonotype was seen at least ten times. The CDR3 is CAVGATPQETQYF. The CDR3 nucleotides are TGTGCCGTCGGGGCGACGCCTCAAGAGACCCAGTACTTC. The genes are TRBV10-3 and TRBJ2-5; possibly TRBD1 or TRBD2 for D (5 bases each). The CDR3 runs 13 residues. Looked up from germline, CDR1 is ENHRY and CDR2 is SYGVKD. The V end was cut by 11 bases, the J end by 2 bases, with 15 bases between.